The clone carrying this T cell receptor (beta chain) was observed at least ten times. The antigen is undetermined. As handled by the study authors: Ranging from roughly 20,000 to 690,600, TCR counts per sample had a median value of roughly 96,000. From the RACE reads, TCRdb called clonotypes with MiXCR, one entry per CDR3 protein. Clone size and V and J calls follow TCRdb, not the original study. The sample lists roughly 360,000 distinct CDR3 sequences; roughly 4.8% were seen once. The sample originates from a study of human T cells and chemical hapten exposure. Study-level information: Alopecia areata, totalis or universalis affected patients, mainly female. Study outcomes and limitations: DPC sensitization left the count of TCRs above 1 in 1000 unchanged.

Time point here: patch test 1, 2 weeks after DPC sensitization. Treatment given: therapeutic diphenylcyclopropenone sensitization with weekly scalp DPC. Patients had alopecia, were aged 18 to 70, and were not pregnant. The CDR3 runs 19 residues. Germline loops: CDR1 SGHAT, CDR2 FQNNGV. After removal of 5 bases from V and 0 bases from J, the junction contained 12 bases not matched to a gene. The rearrangement links TRBV11-2 to TRBJ2-1, with 11 bases matching TRBD2. This TCR was recovered from a woman aged 50 to 60 with alopecia areata. Some clones in this sample may be carry-over from other donors' samples. The sample here was whole blood, taken in connection with sensitization to the hapten diphenylcyclopropenone (DPC). CDR3 protein: CASSRPLAGGVSSYNEQFF. Written as DNA, the CDR3 is TGTGCCAGCAGCCGACCCCTAGCGGGAGGCGTTAGCTCCTACAATGAGCAGTTCTTC.